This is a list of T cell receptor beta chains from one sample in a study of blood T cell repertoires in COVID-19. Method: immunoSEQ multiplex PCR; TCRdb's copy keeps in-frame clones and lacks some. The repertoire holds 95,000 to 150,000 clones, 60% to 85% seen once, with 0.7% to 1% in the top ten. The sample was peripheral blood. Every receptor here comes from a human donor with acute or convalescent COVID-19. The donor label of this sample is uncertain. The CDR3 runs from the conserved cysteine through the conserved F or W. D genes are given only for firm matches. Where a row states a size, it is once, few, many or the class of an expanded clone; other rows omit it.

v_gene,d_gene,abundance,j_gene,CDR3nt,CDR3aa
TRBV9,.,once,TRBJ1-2,TGTGCCAGCAGCGTAGACAATAACTATGGCTACACCTTC,CASSVDNNYGYTF
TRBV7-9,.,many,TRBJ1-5,TGTGCCAGCAGCTTAGGGGGCTATAGCAATCAGCCCCAGCATTTT,CASSLGGYSNQPQHF
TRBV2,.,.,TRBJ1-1,TGTGCCAGCAGACAGGGAATTTCCTCAGCGGCTTTCTTT,CASRQGISSAAFF
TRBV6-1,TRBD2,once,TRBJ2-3,TGTGCCAGCAGTGAGGTCCAGCGGGGGTCGAGCACAGATACGCAGTATTTT,CASSEVQRGSSTDTQYF
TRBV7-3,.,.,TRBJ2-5,TGTGCCAGCAGCCTCGGACTAGGGGGGGAACAAGAGACCCAGTACTTC,CASSLGLGGEQETQYF
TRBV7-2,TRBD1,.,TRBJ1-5,TGTGCCAGCAGCCTCAAGACAGGGAGGATCAATCAGCCCCAGCATTTT,CASSLKTGRINQPQHF
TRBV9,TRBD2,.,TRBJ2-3,TGTGCCAGCAGCGTAGCGGTGAGGGCTAGCGGAAACACAGATACGCAGTATTTT,CASSVAVRASGNTDTQYF
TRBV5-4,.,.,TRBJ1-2,TGTGCCAGCAGCTTGGCTAGGGGATACGACTATGGCTACACCTTC,CASSLARGYDYGYTF
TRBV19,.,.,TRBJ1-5,TGTGCCAGTACCATCAGGGGAGTCTGGCCCCAGCATTTT,CASTIRGVWPQHF
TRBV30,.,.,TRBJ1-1,TGTGCCTGGAGTAGGCAGACTCGGGGGTGGACTGAAGCTTTCTTT,CAWSRQTRGWTEAFF
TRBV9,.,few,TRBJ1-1,TGTGCCAGCAGCGTTAACAGGGTCGGAACTGAAGCTTTCTTT,CASSVNRVGTEAFF
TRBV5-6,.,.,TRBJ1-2,TGTGCCAGCAGCTTCCCAGCAGGCGCTAACTATGGCTACACCTTC,CASSFPAGANYGYTF
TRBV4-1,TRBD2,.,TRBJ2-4,TGCGCCAGCAGCCCCTGGGGGGGGGCCAAAAACATTCAGTACTTC,CASSPWGGAKNIQYF
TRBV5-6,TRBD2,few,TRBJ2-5,TGTGCCAGCAGCACCCGGACTAGCGGGTTCGAAGAGACCCAGTACTTC,CASSTRTSGFEETQYF
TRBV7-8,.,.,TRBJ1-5,TGTGCCAGCAGCTTAGGTAGGGGCGGCAATCAGCCCCAGCATTTT,CASSLGRGGNQPQHF
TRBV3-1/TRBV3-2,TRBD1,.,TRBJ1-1,TGTGCCAGCAGCCAAGGGCGGGACAGGAACACTGAAGCTTTCTTT,CASSQGRDRNTEAFF
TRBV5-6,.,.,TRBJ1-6,TGTGCCAGCAGCTTGCGGGGATCGGGCGGTTCACCCCTCCACTTT,CASSLRGSGGSPLHF
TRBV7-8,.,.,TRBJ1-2,TGTGCCAGCAGCCCGAGCGGAGTAAACTATGGCTACACCTTC,CASSPSGVNYGYTF
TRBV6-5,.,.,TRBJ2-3,TGTGCCAGCACAGGTTATAGGTTGGGCACAGATACGCAGTATTTT,CASTGYRLGTDTQYF
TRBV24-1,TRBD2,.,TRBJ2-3,TGTGCCACCAGTGACACTAGCGGGGGGGCCTCCGGCACAGATACGCAGTATTTT,CATSDTSGGASGTDTQYF
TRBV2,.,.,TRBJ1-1,TGTGCCAGCAGAAGATCCGGGACAACCTTTCTGAACACTGAAGCTTTCTTT,CASRRSGTTFLNTEAFF
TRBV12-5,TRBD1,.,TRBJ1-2,TGTGCTAGTGGTTTGGCGCCGGGACAGGGAGACTATGGCTACACCTTC,CASGLAPGQGDYGYTF
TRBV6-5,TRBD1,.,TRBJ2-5,TGTGCCAGCGCCAGAGGCCTGACAGGGGGTGAGACCCAGTACTTC,CASARGLTGGETQYF
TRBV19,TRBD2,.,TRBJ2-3,TGTGCCAGTAGCGATTGGGCTAGCGGGGGGCCAGCCACAGATACGCAGTATTTT,CASSDWASGGPATDTQYF
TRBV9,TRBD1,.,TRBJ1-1,TGTGCCAGCAGCACATACAGGGGTGGCGACACTGAAGCTTTCTTT,CASSTYRGGDTEAFF
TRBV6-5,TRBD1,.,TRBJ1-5,TGTGCCAGCAGTTACTCACAGGGGCGGGTGCCCCAGCATTTT,CASSYSQGRVPQHF
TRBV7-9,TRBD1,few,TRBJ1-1,TGTGCCAGCAGTCCCTACAGACAGGGAGAAGCTTTCTTT,CASSPYRQGEAFF
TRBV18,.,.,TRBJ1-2,TGTGCCAGCTCGCAAGGTCCTGGAGTGGGCTACACCTTC,CASSQGPGVGYTF
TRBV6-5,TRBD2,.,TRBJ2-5,TGTGCCAGCAGTTACTCTAGCGGGGGGCAAGAGACCCAGTACTTC,CASSYSSGGQETQYF
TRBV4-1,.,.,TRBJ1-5,TGCGCCAGCTCGGCGGTTCTTAATCAGCCCCAGCATTTT,CASSAVLNQPQHF
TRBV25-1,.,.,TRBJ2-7,TGTGCCAGCAGGGTAGGGGACGAGCAGTACTTC,CASRVGDEQYF
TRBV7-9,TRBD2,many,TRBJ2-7,TGTGCCAGCAGCTTGACTAGCGGGGCCTACGAGCAGTACTTC,CASSLTSGAYEQYF
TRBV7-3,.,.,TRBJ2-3,TGTGCCAGCAGCAGAAACTCGAAAGGGGGTGGAACAGATACGCAGTATTTT,CASSRNSKGGGTDTQYF
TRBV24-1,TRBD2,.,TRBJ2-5,TGTGCCACCGGTGACAGCGGGGATGTAGAGACCCAGCACTTC,CATGDSGDVETQHF
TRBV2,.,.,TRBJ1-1,TGTGCCAGCATGACGGGAGGGACTGAAGCTTTCTTT,CASMTGGTEAFF
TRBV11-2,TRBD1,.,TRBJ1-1,TGTGCCAGCAGCGGGATGGACAGGGTGAACACTGAAGCTTTCTTT,CASSGMDRVNTEAFF
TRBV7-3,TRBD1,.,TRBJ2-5,TGTGCCAGCAGCCTACAGCGGACAGGGCAGGAGACCCAGTACTTC,CASSLQRTGQETQYF
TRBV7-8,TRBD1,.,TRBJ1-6,TGTGCCAGCAGCCCTAGGACGTTTCGGGACAGGGTTAATTCACCCCTCCACTTT,CASSPRTFRDRVNSPLHF
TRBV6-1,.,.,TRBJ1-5,TGTGCCAGCAGTGATCAAGGAGGGGCCAATCAGCCCCAGCATTTT,CASSDQGGANQPQHF
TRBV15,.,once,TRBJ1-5,TGTGCCACCAGCAGACAGGGAAATAGCAATCAGCCCCAGCATTTT,CATSRQGNSNQPQHF
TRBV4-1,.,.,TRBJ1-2,TGCGCCAGCAGCCAAGCCCCGACGTGGGCTTCTAACTATGGCTACACCTTC,CASSQAPTWASNYGYTF
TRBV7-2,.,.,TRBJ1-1,TGTGCCAGCAGCCCTAGGGGGGGAATGAACACTGAAGCTTTCTTT,CASSPRGGMNTEAFF
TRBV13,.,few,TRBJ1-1,TGTGCCAGCAGCTCGTACAGTGTTAGCACTGAAGCTTTCTTT,CASSSYSVSTEAFF
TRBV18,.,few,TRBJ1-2,TGTGCCAGCTCACCACGGGCAGGAGGGAACTATGGCTACACCTTC,CASSPRAGGNYGYTF
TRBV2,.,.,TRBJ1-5,TGTGCCAGCAGTGATTTCAGGAATCAGCCCCAGCATTTT,CASSDFRNQPQHF
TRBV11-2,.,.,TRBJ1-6,TGTGCCAGCAGCGGAATCAGGGAATCACCCCTCCACTTT,CASSGIRESPLHF
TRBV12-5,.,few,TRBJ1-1,TGTGCTAGTGGTGCCGGGGTGATGAACACTGAAGCTTTCTTT,CASGAGVMNTEAFF
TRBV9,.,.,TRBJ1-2,TGTGCCAGCAGCGTAGGGACGGGGATCCAATTCTATGGCTACACCTTC,CASSVGTGIQFYGYTF
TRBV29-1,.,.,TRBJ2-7,TGCAGCGTTGCTATTGAAACCTACGAGCAGTACTTC,CSVAIETYEQYF
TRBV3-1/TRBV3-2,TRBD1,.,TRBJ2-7,TGTGCCAGCAGTAACAGGGGCTACGAGCAGTACTTC,CASSNRGYEQYF
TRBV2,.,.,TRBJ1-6,TGTGCCAGCAGTGTTCGGTTTTCACCCCTCCACTTT,CASSVRFSPLHF
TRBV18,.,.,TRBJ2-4,TGTGCCAGCTCAACCGGGGGCGGGGGAATCCAAACAGCCAAAAACATTCAGTACTTC,CASSTGGGGIQTAKNIQYF